Reported below is one TCR beta chain. The data derive from a study of blood T cell repertoires in COVID-19. Germline V gives CDR1 SQVTM, CDR2 ANQGSEA. Between the trimmed V and J ends, which lost 4 bases and 0 bases, there was a span of 24 bases. CDR3 length: 18 amino acids. Sequencing was performed with immunoSEQ multiplex PCR; in TCRdb, only in-frame clones are kept and a portion is missing. The sample lists 170,000 or so clones, approximately 80% seen once, with roughly 17% in the top ten. The genes are TRBV29-1 and TRBJ1-2; D is perhaps TRBD1 (6 bases). The receptor was isolated from a woman aged 45-60 years who had recovered from COVID-19. Material: PBMCs or T cells enriched from blood (not recorded which). The CDR3 spells CSVAAGDTKAPSNYGYTF. In DNA form, the CDR3 reads TGCAGCGTTGCGGCAGGGGATACTAAGGCCCCCTCTAACTATGGCTACACCTTC. Drawing the rest from reference TRBV29-1 and TRBJ1-2, the complete variable domain is SAVISQKPSRDICQRGTSLTIQCQVDSQVTMMFWYRQQPGQSLTLIATANQGSEATYESGFVIDKFPISRPNLTFSTLTVSNMSPEDSSIYLCSVAAGDTKAPSNYGYTFGSGTRLTVV.